A single sample is the source of the 18 T cell receptor beta chains below, sequenced in a study of cytomegalovirus exposure and HLA in healthy donors. PCR was performed using 60 Vbeta and 13 Jbeta primers. Only in-frame clones appear in the TCRdb table, and some are missing; sequencing was by immunoSEQ multiplex PCR. Of roughly 160,000 clones detected, 80% appear once; the ten largest clones hold 1%. The specimen was PBMCs. The receptors originated from a woman in her forties or fifties in good health and CMV-seropositive.

The chain joins TRBV5-6 to TRBJ1-5; D is perhaps TRBD1 (5 bases). V lost 0 bases to trimming and J lost 2 bases, with 9 bases between them. CDR3 size: 15 residues. Germline V gives CDR1 SGHDT, CDR2 YYEEEE. DNA for the CDR3: TGTGCCAGCAGCTTGGAGGGCAGGGGCAATCAGCCCCAGCATTTT. It yields the protein CASSLEGRGNQPQHF. Variable domain in full (rest from reference TRBV5-6 and TRBJ1-5): DAGVTQSPTHLIKTRGQQVTLRCSPKSGHDTVSWYQQALGQGPQFIFQYYEEEERQRGNFPDRFSGHQFPNYSSELNVNALLLGDSALYLCASSLEGRGNQPQHFGDGTRLSIL.

The rearrangement joins TRBV7-3 to TRBJ2-6; D is unclear. The germline gives CDR1 SGHTA, CDR2 FQGTGA. With 3 bases removed from V and 0 bases from J, the gap between germline ends came to 15 bases. The CDR3 sequence is 18 residues long. In DNA, the CDR3 is TGTGCCAGCAGCTTCCGGTCGAGAGCTAACTCTGGGGCCAACGTCCTGACTTTC. Its protein product is CASSFRSRANSGANVLTF. The full variable domain, with the rest looked up from reference TRBV7-3 and TRBJ2-6, is GAGVSQTPSNKVTEKGKYVELRCDPISGHTALYWYRQSLGQGPEFLIYFQGTGAADDSGLPNDRFFAVRPEGSVSTLKIQRTERGDSAVYLCASSFRSRANSGANVLTFGAGSRLTVL.

Written as DNA, the CDR3 is TGTGCCAGCAGCCAACTAGCGGGACGGACAGATACGCAGTATTTT. Protein sequence: CASSQLAGRTDTQYF. The rearrangement uses TRBV4-2 and TRBJ2-3, with 9 bases fitting TRBD2. The CDR3 sequence is 15 residues long. J gave up 3 bases and V 2 bases, and 3 bases lay outside the gene matches. Per germline, CDR1 LGHNA and CDR2 YNFKEQ.

The V call is TRBV27, the J call TRBJ2-7; the D gene is possibly TRBD1 (5 bases). Germline V lookup: CDR1 MNHEY, CDR2 SMNVEV (reference sequence). The CDR3 has 16 residues. The V gene lost 2 bases and the J gene lost 2 bases, with 16 bases spanning the gap. The CDR3 nucleotides read TGTGCCAGCAGTTTAAGCTCCAGGGCCCCAACCTACGAGCAGTACTTC. This codes for CASSLSSRAPTYEQYF.

The chain carries TRBV12-5 and TRBJ2-3, with a tentative D call TRBD2 (5 bases). The CDR3 has 12 residues. Looked up from germline, CDR1 is LGHNT and CDR2 is FRNRAP. V was shortened by 5 bases and J by 8 bases, with 11 bases between the two germline ends. In DNA, the CDR3 is TGTGCTAGTGGTACAGAGGGCGCTACGCAGTATTTT. Its protein product is CASGTEGATQYF. Full variable domain (missing parts from reference TRBV12-5 and TRBJ2-3): DARVTQTPRHKVTEMGQEVTMRCQPILGHNTVFWYRQTMMQGLELLAYFRNRAPLDDSGMPKDRFSAEMPDATLATLKIQPSEPRDSAVYFCASGTEGATQYFGPGTRLTVL.

The CDR3 nucleotides are TGTGCCAGCAGTGACGATAGGGGCGTGAGCTACACCTTC. The encoded protein is CASSDDRGVSYTF. The V gene is TRBV6-1, the J gene TRBJ1-2; D is perhaps TRBD1 (5 bases). The CDR3 contains 13 residues. CDR1 is MNHNS and CDR2 is SASEGT in the germline V gene. V was cut by 3 bases and J by 9 bases, with 14 bases left in between.

J is TRBJ1-5 and V is TRBV19, with D possibly being TRBD1 (6 bases). V was pared by 3 bases and J by 4 bases, with 13 bases between. The germline gives CDR1 LNHDA, CDR2 SQIVND (reference sequence). The CDR3 runs 15 residues. CDR3 residues: CASSIPQQGNQPQHF. The CDR3 DNA reads as TGTGCCAGTAGTATTCCCCAGCAGGGGAATCAGCCCCAGCATTTT.

The chain combines TRBV29-1 with TRBJ1-5; 8 nucleotides align to TRBD1. V lost 4 bases to trimming and J lost 5 bases; unmatched junction nucleotides: 4. The CDR3 runs 13 residues. Looked up from germline, CDR1 is SQVTM and CDR2 is ANQGSEA. CDR3 coding DNA: TGCAGCGTTGGTGGACAGGGAGATCAGCCCCAGCATTTT. Protein: CSVGGQGDQPQHF.

The CDR3 coding sequence is TGCGCCAGCAGAGACCTAGTGAAAACGCTCTCTGGGGCCAACGTCCTGACTTTC. Its protein is CASRDLVKTLSGANVLTF. V and J are TRBV5-1 and TRBJ2-6; D unresolved. V was shortened by 5 bases and J by 0 bases, with 18 bases between the two germline ends. The CDR3 runs to 18 residues. Per the germline V gene, CDR1 is SGHRS and CDR2 is YFSETQ.

The chain joins TRBV5-6 to TRBJ2-5, with D maybe TRBD1 (5 bases). The CDR3 runs 15 residues. CDR1 SGHDT and CDR2 YYEEEE come from the germline V gene. V was pared by 0 bases and J by 5 bases, with 14 bases between. CDR3 amino acids: CASSLVAAGRETQYF. Written as DNA, the CDR3 is TGTGCCAGCAGCTTGGTTGCAGCAGGGCGGGAGACCCAGTACTTC.

V gene TRBV6-6 combines with J gene TRBJ1-5; D gene ambiguous. V lost 6 bases and J 6 bases, leaving 15 bases between the germline ends. CDR1 and CDR2 from the germline V gene are MNHNY and SVGAGI (reference sequence). This CDR3 spans 14 amino acids. The CDR3 spells CASSRGRGGQPQHF. In DNA form, the CDR3 reads TGTGCCAGCAGCCGGGGAAGAGGAGGTCAGCCCCAGCATTTT.

The gene calls are TRBV18 and TRBJ1-4; TRBD1 matches at 9 bases. With 4 bases clipped from V and 0 bases from J, the junction kept 15 bases outside the gene matches. This CDR3 is 20 amino acids long. Germline CDR1 KGHSH, CDR2 LQKENI. CDR3 protein: CASSLTPRDRAQTTNEKLFF. As DNA, the CDR3 is TGTGCCAGCTCACTAACTCCCCGGGACAGGGCTCAGACAACTAATGAAAAACTGTTTTTT. Drawing the rest from reference TRBV18 and TRBJ1-4, the complete variable domain is NAGVMQNPRHLVRRRGQEARLRCSPMKGHSHVYWYRQLPEEGLKFMVYLQKENIIDESGMPKERFSAEFPKEGPSILRIQQVVRGDSAAYFCASSLTPRDRAQTTNEKLFFGSGTQLSVL.

The chain joins TRBV7-3 to TRBJ2-7, with D perhaps TRBD1 (6 bases). Germline V gene sequence: CDR1 SGHTA, CDR2 FQGTGA. CDR3 length: 15 residues. The germline V and J ends were trimmed by 5 bases and 2 bases, with 16 bases remaining between them. CDR3 DNA sequence: TGTGCCAGCAGCAGCTCAGGGGTAGGGGCCTACGAGCAGTACTTC. Translation: CASSSSGVGAYEQYF.

The chain uses TRBV27 and TRBJ2-1; 9 bases are a match to TRBD1. Germline CDR1 reads MNHEY; CDR2 reads SMNVEV (reference sequence). Trimming cost V 6 bases and J 6 bases; bases outside gene matches: 9. CDR3 length: 15 amino acids. The CDR3 sequence: CASRFGTGLGNEQFF. Written as DNA, the CDR3 is TGTGCCAGCAGATTCGGGACAGGGCTTGGCAATGAGCAGTTCTTC.

This chain uses TRBV27 with TRBJ1-1, with TRBD1 matching 8 bases. J was trimmed by 4 bases and V by 2 bases; bases with no gene match: 0. The CDR3 is 13 amino acids. CDR1 and CDR2 from the germline V gene are MNHEY and SMNVEV (reference sequence). This chain's CDR3 is CASSLDRGTEAFF. The CDR3 region has the DNA TGTGCCAGCAGTTTAGACAGGGGCACTGAAGCTTTCTTT.

This clone was counted between two and nine times. The chain employs TRBV28 and TRBJ2-7, with no clear D. Between the trimmed V and J ends, which lost 5 bases and 1 base, there was a span of 12 bases. Germline assignment: CDR1 MDHEN and CDR2 SYDVKM. The length of the CDR3 is 14 residues. The CDR3 is CASSPLGTSYEQYF. In DNA, the CDR3 is TGTGCCAGCAGTCCTTTGGGCACTTCCTACGAGCAGTACTTC.

A single count supports this clone. The chain employs TRBV15 and TRBJ1-5; D gene unclear. Germline V gene sequence: CDR1 LNHNV, CDR2 YYDKDF (reference sequence). Trimming removed 1 base from V and 6 bases from J, with 7 bases in between. The CDR3 is 13 amino acids. As DNA, the CDR3 is TGTGCCACCAGCAGAGCGCAGCGTCAGCCCCAGCATTTT. Encoded protein: CATSRAQRQPQHF.

This clone has only a few counts. V is TRBV4-2 and J is TRBJ1-4, with D possibly TRBD1 on 5 matching bases. Germline-derived CDR1 and CDR2 are LGHNA and YNFKEQ. The ends were cut back, 3 bases at V and 4 bases at J, with 15 bases in the middle. This CDR3 has 16 amino acids. DNA of the CDR3: TGTGCCAGCAGCCAGCTAAAGCAGGGAATTAATGAAAAACTGTTTTTT. It is translated as CASSQLKQGINEKLFF.